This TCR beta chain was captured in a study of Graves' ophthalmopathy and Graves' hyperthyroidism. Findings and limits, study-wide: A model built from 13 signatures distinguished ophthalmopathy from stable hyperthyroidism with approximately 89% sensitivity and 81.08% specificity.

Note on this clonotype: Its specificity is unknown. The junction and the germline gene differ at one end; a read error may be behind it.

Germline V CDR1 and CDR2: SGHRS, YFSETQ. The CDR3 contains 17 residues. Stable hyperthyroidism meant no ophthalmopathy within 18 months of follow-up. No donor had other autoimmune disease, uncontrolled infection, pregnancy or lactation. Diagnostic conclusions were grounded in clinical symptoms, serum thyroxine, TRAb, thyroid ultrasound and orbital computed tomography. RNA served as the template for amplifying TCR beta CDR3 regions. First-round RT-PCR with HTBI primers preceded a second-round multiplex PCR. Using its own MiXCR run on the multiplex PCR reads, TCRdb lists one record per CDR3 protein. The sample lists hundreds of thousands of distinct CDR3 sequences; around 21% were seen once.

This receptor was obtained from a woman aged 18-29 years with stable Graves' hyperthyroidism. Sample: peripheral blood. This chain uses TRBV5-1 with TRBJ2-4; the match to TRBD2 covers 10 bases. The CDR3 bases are TGCGCCAGCAGCTTGGCGGGACTAGCGATAGCCAAAAACATTAAGTACTTC. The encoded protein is CASSLAGLAIAKNIKYF.